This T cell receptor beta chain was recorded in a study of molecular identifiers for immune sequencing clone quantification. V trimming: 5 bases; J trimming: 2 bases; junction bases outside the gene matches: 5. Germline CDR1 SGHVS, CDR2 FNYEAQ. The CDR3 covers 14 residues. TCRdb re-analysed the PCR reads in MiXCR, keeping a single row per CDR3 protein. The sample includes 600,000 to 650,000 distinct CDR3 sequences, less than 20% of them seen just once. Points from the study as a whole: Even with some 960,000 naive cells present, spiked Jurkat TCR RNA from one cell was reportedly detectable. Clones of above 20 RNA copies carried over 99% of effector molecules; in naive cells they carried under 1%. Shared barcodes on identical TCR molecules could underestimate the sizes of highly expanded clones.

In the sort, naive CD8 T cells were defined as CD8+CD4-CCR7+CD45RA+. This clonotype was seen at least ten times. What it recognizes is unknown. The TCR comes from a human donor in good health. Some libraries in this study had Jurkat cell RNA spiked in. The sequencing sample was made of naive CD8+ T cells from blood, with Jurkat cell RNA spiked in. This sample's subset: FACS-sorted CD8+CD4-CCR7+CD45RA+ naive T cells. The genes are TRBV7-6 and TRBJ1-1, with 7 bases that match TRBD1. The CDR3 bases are TGTGCCAGCAGCCCGGGGACAGTCAACACTGAAGCTTTCTTT. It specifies CASSPGTVNTEAFF. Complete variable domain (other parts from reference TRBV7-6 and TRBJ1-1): GAGVSQSPRYKVTKRGQDVALRCDPISGHVSLYWYRQALGQGPEFLTYFNYEAQQDKSGLPNDRFSAERPEGSISTLTIQRTEQRDSAMYRCASSPGTVNTEAFFGQGTRLTVV.